A selection of T cell receptor beta chains follows, all from one sample in a study of blood T cell repertoires in COVID-19. Libraries were prepared by immunoSEQ multiplex PCR; TCRdb keeps only in-frame clonotypes and omits some of them. Here the sample spans 150,000 to 200,000 clones, roughly 84% being singletons. Sequencing input: PBMCs or T cells enriched from blood (not recorded which). Receptors were obtained from an older woman who had recovered from COVID-19. CDR3s include the opening cysteine and the closing phenylalanine or tryptophan. A D gene is named only where the DNA matches it firmly. Size is stated for part of the rows, as once, few or many counts, or as a class when the clone is expanded.

j_call | clone_size | d_call | v_call | cdr3_nt | cdr3_aa
TRBJ2-1 | once | TRBD2 | TRBV9 | TGTGCCAGCAGCGTAGCGGCGGGGGGCTCCTACAATGAGCAGTTCTTC | CASSVAAGGSYNEQFF
TRBJ2-7 | . | . | TRBV20-1 | TGCAGTGCTAGTTCAGGCTACGAGCAGTACTTC | CSASSGYEQYF
TRBJ1-1 | . | . | TRBV3-1/TRBV3-2 | TGTGCCAGCAGCCAAATAGGGGGCACTGAAGCTTTCTTT | CASSQIGGTEAFF
TRBJ1-5 | . | TRBD1 | TRBV6-5 | TGTGCCAGCAGGTTTACAGGGGGACATCAGCCCCAGCATTTT | CASRFTGGHQPQHF
TRBJ1-1 | . | . | TRBV3-1/TRBV3-2 | TGTGCCAGCAGCCCCTCGTCGGGCCTCGAGGGGAACACTGAAGCTTTCTTT | CASSPSSGLEGNTEAFF
TRBJ2-4 | . | TRBD1 | TRBV19 | TGTGCCAGTAGTTTCACCCGGGACAGGGGCTCCATTCAGTACTTC | CASSFTRDRGSIQYF
TRBJ1-2 | . | . | TRBV19 | TGTGCCAGTAGTATGTGGACTGAGAATAACTATGGCTACACCTTC | CASSMWTENNYGYTF
TRBJ1-3 | . | . | TRBV5-1 | TGCGCCAGCAGCTTGGGACAGCTTGGAAACACCATATATTTT | CASSLGQLGNTIYF
TRBJ2-3 | . | TRBD2 | TRBV6-5 | TGTGCCAGCAGTCGGGAGCTGGGGGGGGATACGCAGTATTTT | CASSRELGGDTQYF
TRBJ2-1 | . | TRBD1 | TRBV10-1 | TGCGCCAGCAGTGAACCGGGACAGTACAATGAGCAGTTCTTC | CASSEPGQYNEQFF
TRBJ1-4 | . | TRBD1 | TRBV7-8 | TGTGCCAGCAGCCCCGGACAGGCCGATGAAAAACTGTTTTTT | CASSPGQADEKLFF
TRBJ2-1 | . | . | TRBV9 | TGTGCCAGCAGCGTCGGACATAGCTCCTACAATGAGCAGTTCTTC | CASSVGHSSYNEQFF
TRBJ2-2 | few | . | TRBV19 | TGTGCCAGTAGTATATTCAGCGTAAGGGGGACCGGGGAGCTGTTTTTT | CASSIFSVRGTGELFF
TRBJ1-2 | . | TRBD1 | TRBV29-1 | TGCAGCGTGTCGGGACAGGTCTCCCTTGGCTACACCTTC | CSVSGQVSLGYTF
TRBJ2-5 | once | . | TRBV11-2 | TGTGCCAGCAGCTTCGGGGAGTCGGAGACCCAGTACTTC | CASSFGESETQYF
TRBJ2-2 | once | . | TRBV3-1/TRBV3-2 | TGTGCCAGCATCTATCTCGGGGAGCTGTTTTTT | CASIYLGELFF
TRBJ1-1 | . | TRBD1 | TRBV18 | TGTGCCAGCTCTCCTGGACAGGGTCTGGCCACTGAAGCTTTCTTT | CASSPGQGLATEAFF
TRBJ2-5 | . | . | TRBV7-3 | TGTGCCAGCAGCCAACAGGGCCGATTATCCGAGACCCAGTACTTC | CASSQQGRLSETQYF
TRBJ2-1 | . | TRBD2 | TRBV7-9 | TGTGCCAGCAGCTTCCGGACTAGCGGGGGCCTTAGCTCCTACAATGAGCAGTTCTTC | CASSFRTSGGLSSYNEQFF
TRBJ1-2 | . | TRBD1 | TRBV11-2 | TGTGCCAGCAGCTTCGGGACAGGGGACTATGGCTACACCTTC | CASSFGTGDYGYTF
TRBJ1-4 | . | . | TRBV3-1/TRBV3-2 | TGTGCCAGCAGCCAAGGGGGGGGGAATAATGAAAAACTGTTTTTT | CASSQGGGNNEKLFF
TRBJ1-3 | . | . | TRBV5-4 | TGTGCCAGCAGCTCCCCAACCGACGGGAGCTCTGGAAACACCATATATTTT | CASSSPTDGSSGNTIYF
TRBJ1-1 | . | TRBD1 | TRBV7-3 | TGTGCCAGCACTATAATGACAGGGGGCGCGGGAACTGAAGCTTTCTTT | CASTIMTGGAGTEAFF
TRBJ2-2 | . | TRBD1 | TRBV5-6 | TGTGCCAGCAGCTCGGACAGGGTAACCGGGGAGCTGTTTTTT | CASSSDRVTGELFF
TRBJ2-7 | few | TRBD2 | TRBV6-5 | TGTGCCAGCAGCGGGGGGACTCTGAGCTCCTACGAGCAGTACTTC | CASSGGTLSSYEQYF